This T cell receptor (beta chain) was recorded in a study of blood T cell repertoires in COVID-19. The wider study: From the United States, Italy and Spain came samples of acute and convalescent COVID-19.

Everyone who took part was roughly 18 to 89 years old, and they came from about two dozen US areas. Recovered status in Cohort 3 required two negative PCRs, clearance, or symptom resolution. Some clones are missing from TCRdb's copy, which holds only in-frame ones; the method was immunoSEQ multiplex PCR. The repertoire consists of some 400,000 clones, with 80% to 90% occurring once and the leading ten covering 1% to 1.5%. The sample was PBMCs or T cells enriched from blood (not recorded which). This sequence was found in a man aged 30 to 39 who had recovered from COVID-19.

CDR3 residues: CSVVFRGHEKLFF. The CDR3 DNA reads TGCAGCGTTGTTTTCAGGGGGCATGAAAAACTGTTTTTT. The gene calls are TRBV29-1 and TRBJ1-4, with 8 bases identical to TRBD1. CDR1 and CDR2 (germline): SQVTM, ANQGSEA. V lost 4 bases, J lost 6 bases, and 4 bases stayed unmatched. The CDR3 contains 13 residues.